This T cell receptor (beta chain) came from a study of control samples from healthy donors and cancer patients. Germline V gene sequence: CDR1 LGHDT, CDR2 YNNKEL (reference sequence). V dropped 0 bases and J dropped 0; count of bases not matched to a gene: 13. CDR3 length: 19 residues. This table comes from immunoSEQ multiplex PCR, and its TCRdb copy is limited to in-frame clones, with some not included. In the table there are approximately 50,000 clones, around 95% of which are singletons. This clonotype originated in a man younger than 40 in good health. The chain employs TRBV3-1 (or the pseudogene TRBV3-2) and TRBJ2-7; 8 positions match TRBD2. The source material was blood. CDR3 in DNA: TGTGCCAGCAGCCAAGATGGGTGGGATAGCGGGACAAGCTCCTACGAGCAGTACTTC. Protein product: CASSQDGWDSGTSSYEQYF.